This T cell receptor beta chain derives from a study of brain T cells in children with intractable seizures. Surgery cases with the highest brain T cell transcript signatures were chosen for sequencing. Before surgery, patients took at least one anti-epileptic drug. This CDR3 is 17 amino acids long. Generated by immunoSEQ multiplex PCR, the TCRdb table keeps only in-frame clones and is missing some. There are 88,000 or so clones in the sample; more than 75% occur only once, and about 24% lies in the top ten. This clonotype was sampled from a girl under 10 years old with Rasmussen encephalitis and intractable seizures. Here the sequenced sample was peripheral blood, taken at surgery. The chain is built from TRBV1 and TRBJ2-5; the table assigns TRBD2, which was not confirmed against the DNA. TRBV1 is listed as a pseudogene. The CDR3 region is CTSSNPGLAGTQETQYF. DNA for the CDR3: TGCACCAGCAGCAACCCGGGACTAGCGGGAACGCAAGAGACCCAGTACTTC.